This T cell receptor (beta chain) originates from a study of T cell responses to AZD1222 COVID-19 vaccine. Study-wide results and caveats: White British people made up most donors, females outnumbered males, and clonal diversity was possibly underestimated.

This table comes from immunoSEQ multiplex PCR, and its TCRdb copy is limited to in-frame clones, with some not included. The table shows 100,000 to 120,000 clones, with around 83% occurring only once. Comments on this clone: Its cognate antigen is unknown.

Germline CDR1 reads MGHRA; CDR2 reads YSYEKL. V was clipped by 4 bases and J by 2 bases; unmatched bases: 4. This CDR3 is built from 15 residues. This sequence was found in an adult in good health. The sequencing used peripheral blood, collected on day 0 of AZD1222 vaccination. The chain is built from TRBV4-1 and TRBJ1-3; 8 bases line up with TRBD1. CDR3 amino acids: CASSPQTGAGNTIYF. CDR3 sequence (DNA): TGCGCCAGCAGCCCCCAGACAGGGGCTGGAAACACCATATATTTT.